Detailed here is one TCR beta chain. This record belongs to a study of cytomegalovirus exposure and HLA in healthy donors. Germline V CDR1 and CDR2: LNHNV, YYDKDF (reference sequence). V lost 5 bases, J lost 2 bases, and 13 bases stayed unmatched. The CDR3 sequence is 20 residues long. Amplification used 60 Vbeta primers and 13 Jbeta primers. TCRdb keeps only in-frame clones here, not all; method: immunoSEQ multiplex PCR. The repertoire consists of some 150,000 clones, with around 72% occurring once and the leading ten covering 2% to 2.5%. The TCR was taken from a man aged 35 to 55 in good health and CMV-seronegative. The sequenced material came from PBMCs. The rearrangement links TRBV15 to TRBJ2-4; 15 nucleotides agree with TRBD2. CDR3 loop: CATSSGLAGGPGYPKNIQYF. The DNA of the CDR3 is TGTGCCACCAGCTCCGGACTAGCGGGAGGGCCTGGGTATCCCAAAAACATTCAGTACTTC.